Listed below are T cell receptor beta chains from one sample, sequenced in a study of blood T cells in healthy people across ages. TCRdb processed the 5' RACE reads anew with MiXCR; each CDR3 protein has one entry. The sample lists 650,000 to 1,000,000 distinct CDR3 sequences, 30% to 45% occurring once. The sequencing sample was made of blood. The source is a man younger than 35 in good health. CDR3s include the opening cysteine and the closing phenylalanine or tryptophan. Each record gives: J gene, clone size, V gene, D gene, CDR3 DNA, CDR3 protein. A D gene is named only where the DNA matches it firmly. The size of a clone is reported for some rows only, either as once, few or many, or as a class for expanded clones.

J: TRBJ1-2
size: many
V: TRBV6-5
D: TRBD1
DNA: TGTGCCAGCAGTTACTCTTCGGACAGGGGGCAAGGCTACACCTTC
CDR3: CASSYSSDRGQGYTF

J: TRBJ2-5
size: NA
V: TRBV27
D: TRBD1
DNA: TGTGCCAGCACTCCCTGGACAGGGGTGGAGACCCAGTACTTC
CDR3: CASTPWTGVETQYF

J: TRBJ2-7
size: few
V: TRBV5-6
D: NA
DNA: TGTGCCAGCAGCTATGGGACAACCTACGAGCAGTACTTC
CDR3: CASSYGTTYEQYF

J: TRBJ2-1
size: many
V: TRBV10-3
D: TRBD1
DNA: TGTGCCATCAGTAAAAGCCGGGACAGGGTTTTCAATGAGCAGTTCTTC
CDR3: CAISKSRDRVFNEQFF

J: TRBJ2-5
size: NA
V: TRBV4-2
D: NA
DNA: TGTGCCAGCAGCCAAGATGCGGGGTACCAAGAGACCCAGTACTTC
CDR3: CASSQDAGYQETQYF

J: TRBJ1-5
size: NA
V: TRBV6-5
D: TRBD1
DNA: TGTGCCAGCAGTTACCGCGGGACAGGGGATCAGCCCCAGCATTTT
CDR3: CASSYRGTGDQPQHF

J: TRBJ2-3
size: NA
V: TRBV7-9
D: TRBD2
DNA: TGTGCCAGCAGCCCCCAGCGGGGGGAAGCAGATACGCAGTATTTT
CDR3: CASSPQRGEADTQYF

J: TRBJ2-1
size: NA
V: TRBV12-3/TRBV12-4
D: NA
DNA: TGTGCCAGCAGGATTGACAGGTTTAACCACAATGAGCAGTTCTTC
CDR3: CASRIDRFNHNEQFF

J: TRBJ2-7
size: NA
V: TRBV20-1
D: TRBD2
DNA: TGCAGTGCAACCGGGGGGCGGGGGGTTGCCAATGAGCAGTACTTC
CDR3: CSATGGRGVANEQYF

J: TRBJ2-3
size: NA
V: TRBV7-9
D: NA
DNA: TGTGCCAGCAGCCCGAGGGGGACCAATAGCACAGATACGCAGTATTTT
CDR3: CASSPRGTNSTDTQYF

J: TRBJ1-4
size: few
V: TRBV4-1
D: NA
DNA: TGCGCCAGCAGCCAAGATCTCGTGGTTTCGGGGGGAGAAAAACTGTTTTTT
CDR3: CASSQDLVVSGGEKLFF

J: TRBJ1-2
size: few
V: TRBV9
D: TRBD1
DNA: TGTGCCAGCAGCCAAAAAAGGACAGGTTCAAATGGCTACACCTTC
CDR3: CASSQKRTGSNGYTF

J: TRBJ2-1
size: NA
V: TRBV14
D: NA
DNA: TGTGCCAGCAGCGGCACGTACCTAGTAGTCGGGAACAATGAGCAGTTCTTC
CDR3: CASSGTYLVVGNNEQFF

J: TRBJ2-1
size: NA
V: TRBV7-2
D: TRBD2
DNA: TGTGCCAGCAGCCGTGGGCTAGCGGGGCTTGATGAGCAGTTCTTC
CDR3: CASSRGLAGLDEQFF

J: TRBJ2-5
size: NA
V: TRBV12-3/TRBV12-4
D: TRBD2
DNA: TGTGCCAGCAGTGGACCTAGCGGGGGGGGAGACAATGAGCAGTACTTC
CDR3: CASSGPSGGGDNEQYF

J: TRBJ1-4
size: few
V: TRBV12-3/TRBV12-4
D: NA
DNA: TGTGCCAGCAGTTTTACCCCTAATGAAAAACTGTTTTTT
CDR3: CASSFTPNEKLFF

J: TRBJ2-3
size: many
V: TRBV12-3/TRBV12-4
D: TRBD2
DNA: TGTGCCAGCACACTAGCGGGGGGGACAGATACGCAGTATTTT
CDR3: CASTLAGGTDTQYF

J: TRBJ1-2
size: few
V: TRBV12-3/TRBV12-4
D: TRBD1
DNA: TGTGCCAGCAGTTTTGGGTCAGGGGGCATAGTTTCTAACTATGGCTACACCTTC
CDR3: CASSFGSGGIVSNYGYTF